Each of the 29 T cell receptor beta chains below was sequenced from the same sample in a study of T-cell memory formation after mild COVID-19. From the 5' RACE reads, TCRdb called clonotypes with MiXCR, one entry per CDR3 protein. The repertoire holds around 300,000 distinct CDR3 sequences, approximately 15% seen once, with roughly a fifth in the top ten. The sample comprised PBMCs or a T cell subset sorted from them (not recorded which). These receptor sequences come from a man between 18 and 29 years old who had mild COVID-19 (a few samples of this study predate the infection). Cell type and time point are not known.

This clonotype was observed a handful of times. The rearrangement uses TRBV23-1 and TRBJ2-2; 12 nucleotides align to TRBD1. TRBV23-1 belongs to the ORF category, with a function that is uncertain. The CDR3 length is 20 residues. After removal of 8 bases from V and 0 bases from J, the junction contained 16 bases not matched to a gene. The CDR3 reads CASARDRGPGKGANTGELFF. In DNA, the CDR3 is TGCGCCAGCGCCCGGGACAGGGGGCCCGGGAAAGGCGCGAACACCGGGGAGCTGTTTTTT.

The chain employs TRBV9 and TRBJ1-1; a weak D match, TRBD1 (6 bases). CDR1 is SGDLS and CDR2 is YYNGEE in the germline V gene. The CDR3 runs to 14 residues. Trimming took 3 bases from V and 1 from J, leaving 10 bases between them. The CDR3 DNA follows: TGTGCCAGCAGCGCCAAGGGACAGAACACTGAAGCTTTCTTT. Protein sequence: CASSAKGQNTEAFF.

Only a few counts were recorded for this clonotype. The chain uses TRBV28 and TRBJ1-3; no reliable D call. The V gene's germline CDR1 is MDHEN and CDR2 SYDVKM. The CDR3 has 13 amino acids. Between the trimmed V and J ends, which lost 1 base and 6 bases, there was a span of 7 bases. DNA of the CDR3: TGTGCCAGCAGTTTATCCAGGCTAAACACCATATATTTT. Translating gives CASSLSRLNTIYF.

For the CDR3, the DNA is TGCGCCAGCAGCCGGTCCATTAGCGGGGCCACAGATACGCAGTATTTT. Protein sequence: CASSRSISGATDTQYF. V usage is TRBV4-1 and J usage is TRBJ2-3; 8 nucleotides align to TRBD2. The germline gives CDR1 MGHRA, CDR2 YSYEKL. The CDR3 extends over 16 amino acids. Trimming cost V 4 bases and J 2 bases; bases outside gene matches: 8.

The chain uses TRBV10-3 and TRBJ1-2; TRBD1 is a possible D gene (6 bases). Germline V CDR1 and CDR2: ENHRY, SYGVKD. This CDR3 is built from 16 residues. Trimming left V 5 bases short and J 14 bases short, with 30 bases between. CDR3 DNA sequence: TGTGCCATCAGTTGGAACGACCGACCACAGGGTCTGGAGCGTACCTTC. This gives the protein CAISWNDRPQGLERTF.

This clonotype was counted a few times. The CDR3 protein is CASSLVGLPEQYF. Written as DNA, the CDR3 is TGTGCCAGCAGCTTGGTCGGGCTTCCCGAGCAGTACTTC. This sequence joins TRBV5-4 and TRBJ2-7; unclear D gene. The CDR3 is made up of 13 amino acids. The V end lost 0 bases, the J end lost 6 bases, and 10 bases lay between the germline ends. Germline lookup yields CDR1 SGHNT and CDR2 YYREEE (reference sequence).

This chain links TRBV5-4 with TRBJ2-2; TRBD2 aligns across 7 bases. Germline V gene sequence: CDR1 SGHNT, CDR2 YYREEE (reference sequence). V was clipped by 4 bases and J by 7 bases; unmatched bases: 4. The CDR3 runs to 13 residues. CDR3 DNA sequence: TGTGCCAGCAGCCCAGGACTAGACGGGGAGCTGTTTTTT. Its translation: CASSPGLDGELFF.

This clonotype was seen only a few times. The chain couples TRBV7-6 to TRBJ1-1, with D unclear. Germline CDR1 and CDR2: SGHVS and FNYEAQ. The CDR3 covers 15 residues. Trimming removed 1 base at V and 0 bases at J, with 9 bases between. CDR3 in DNA: TGTGCCAGCAGCTTAGGTTACAGCATGAACACTGAAGCTTTCTTT. This sequence encodes CASSLGYSMNTEAFF. Together with reference TRBV7-6 and TRBJ1-1, the CDR3 gives the full variable domain: GAGVSQSPRYKVTKRGQDVALRCDPISGHVSLYWYRQALGQGPEFLTYFNYEAQQDKSGLPNDRFSAERPEGSISTLTIQRTEQRDSAMYRCASSLGYSMNTEAFFGQGTRLTVV.

This clonotype was counted many times. As DNA, the CDR3 is TGTGCCAGCAGCCCCTCGGGACAGGGGGCCTACGAGCAGTACTTC. This codes for CASSPSGQGAYEQYF. The chain carries TRBV7-2 and TRBJ2-7; 11 nucleotides agree with TRBD1. V gave up 5 bases and J gave up 2 bases; unmatched junction bases: 5. This CDR3 has 15 amino acids. Germline V gives CDR1 SGHTA, CDR2 FQGNSA.

CDR3 nucleotides: TGTGCCACACGTACTATCGGCACTGAAGCTTTCTTT. Translation: CATRTIGTEAFF. The V call is TRBV6-5, the J call TRBJ1-1; no firm D call. The CDR3 spans 12 residues. V was shortened by 10 bases and J by 4 bases, with 13 bases between the two germline ends. CDR1 is MNHEY and CDR2 is SVGAGI in the germline V gene.

The rearrangement joins TRBV27 to TRBJ2-7; 7 nucleotides agree with TRBD2. This CDR3 contains 15 residues. Germline CDR1 is MNHEY and CDR2 is SMNVEV (reference sequence). V shed 6 bases and J 0 bases; nucleotides not matched to a gene: 8. The CDR3 is CASSSGTISSYEQYF. The CDR3 DNA follows: TGTGCCAGCAGCTCCGGGACTATAAGCTCCTACGAGCAGTACTTC.

The DNA for the CDR3 is TGTGCCAGCAGCTCGCAGTGGCGGGGGGGGACAGATACGCAGTATTTT. Its translation: CASSSQWRGGTDTQYF. This rearrangement joins TRBV7-9 to TRBJ2-3, with 9 bases that match TRBD2. CDR1 is SEHNR, CDR2 FQNEAQ, per germline (reference sequence). J gave up 3 bases and V 4 bases, and 8 bases lay outside the gene matches. This CDR3 is built from 16 residues.

CDR3 DNA sequence: TGCGCCAGCAGCTTGGGACAGGGTATCCCTGAAGCTTTCTTT. This translates into CASSLGQGIPEAFF. The J gene is TRBJ1-1, the V gene TRBV5-1; 7 bases map to TRBD1. This CDR3 region has 14 residues. Germline V lookup: CDR1 SGHRS, CDR2 YFSETQ. V lost 0 bases to trimming and J lost 6 bases; unmatched junction nucleotides: 5.

This clonotype was found a few times. This chain links TRBV28 with TRBJ2-3; D gene uncertain. Germline-derived CDR1 and CDR2 are MDHEN and SYDVKM. V lost 6 bases and J 3 bases, leaving 10 bases between the germline ends. This CDR3 spans 13 amino acids. CDR3 in amino acids: CASSIAQTDTQYF. CDR3 DNA sequence: TGTGCCAGCAGCATTGCCCAAACAGATACGCAGTATTTT.

This chain connects TRBV20-1 to TRBJ2-1, with D unclear. V lost 0 bases and J lost 4, with 1 base in between. The CDR3 has 11 amino acids. From germline, CDR1 is DFQATT and CDR2 SNEGSKA (reference sequence). For the CDR3, the DNA is TGCAGTGCTAGAGAGTACAATGAGCAGTTCTTC. Protein: CSAREYNEQFF.

This clonotype has ten or more counts. The chain joins TRBV12-3 or TRBV12-4 to TRBJ2-5, with TRBD2 matching 8 bases. V trimming: 6 bases; J trimming: 0 bases; junction bases outside the gene matches: 3. The CDR3 has 14 amino acids. This CDR3 is CASSRRGDQETQYF. DNA for the CDR3: TGTGCCAGCAGCCGGCGGGGGGACCAAGAGACCCAGTACTTC.

This clonotype was counted a few times. The rearrangement links TRBV7-2 to TRBJ2-3; D is unresolved. The germline V gene has CDR1 SGHTA and CDR2 FQGNSA. This CDR3 is built from 14 residues. V lost 6 bases and J 6 bases, leaving 16 bases between the germline ends. The CDR3 DNA sequence: TGTGCCAGCAGGGGTATTACTCTTAGGGATACGCAGTATTTT. Translated, it gives CASRGITLRDTQYF.

The chain joins TRBV4-1 to TRBJ2-5; perhaps TRBD1 as D (5 bases). Trimming removed 1 base at V and 1 base at J, with 13 bases between. This CDR3 has 16 residues. Germline assignment: CDR1 MGHRA and CDR2 YSYEKL. The CDR3 nucleotides are TGCGCCAGCAGCCAAGGATGGGTCAGGGCCCAAGAGACCCAGTACTTC. This translates into CASSQGWVRAQETQYF.

This clonotype was seen only a few times. J is TRBJ2-7 and V is TRBV6-5; 8 bases match TRBD1. The length of the CDR3 is 14 residues. The junction had 11 bases not matched to a gene; V was cut back by 6 bases and J by 7 bases. Per germline, CDR1 MNHEY and CDR2 SVGAGI. CDR3 DNA sequence: TGTGCCAGCAGACCACACAGGGGGTCGAGGGAGCAGTACGTC. Protein product: CASRPHRGSREQYV.

This clonotype came up a few times. The CDR3 protein is CASSFPDRTNTGELFF. The CDR3 DNA follows: TGTGCCAGCAGTTTCCCTGACAGGACGAACACCGGGGAGCTGTTTTTT. The chain recombines TRBV6-5 with TRBJ2-2; D is possibly TRBD1 (6 bases). Trimming removed 4 bases from V and 0 bases from J, with 12 bases in between. The CDR3 spans 16 residues. CDR1 is MNHEY and CDR2 is SVGAGI in the germline V gene.

This clonotype was picked up a small number of times. The chain carries TRBV6-6 and TRBJ2-7; 8 bases align to TRBD2. Trimming at V came to 2 bases and at J to 0 bases, leaving 6 bases not matched to a gene. Germline loops: CDR1 MNHNY, CDR2 SVGAGI (reference sequence). The CDR3 runs 16 residues. CDR3 in DNA: TGTGCCAGCAGTTACAAAGCGGGGGATAGCTCCTACGAGCAGTACTTC. This encodes CASSYKAGDSSYEQYF.

The chain uses TRBV6-5 and TRBJ1-2; 9 nucleotides match TRBD1. Germline CDR1 MNHEY, CDR2 SVGAGI. This CDR3 spans 14 amino acids. Losses at the gene ends were 6 bases for V and 5 bases for J; bases not matched to a gene: 7. The CDR3 region has the DNA TGTGCCAGCAGCTTCCGGGACAGGGCATATGGCTACACCTTC. Its protein is CASSFRDRAYGYTF.

The chain uses TRBV20-1 and TRBJ1-5; TRBD1 matches at 7 bases. Germline V gives CDR1 DFQATT, CDR2 SNEGSKA (reference sequence). The CDR3 covers 15 residues. The junction had 5 bases not matched to a gene; V was cut back by 3 bases and J by 0 bases. The CDR3 DNA is TGCAGTGCTAGGGGACAGCTACTTAGCAATCAGCCCCAGCATTTT. It specifies CSARGQLLSNQPQHF.

This clonotype was seen only once. The chain combines TRBV20-1 with TRBJ1-2, with D perhaps TRBD1 (6 bases). V lost 4 bases to trimming and J lost 3 bases, with 12 bases between them. The CDR3 has 13 residues. Germline V lookup: CDR1 DFQATT, CDR2 SNEGSKA (reference sequence). CDR3 nucleotides: TGCAGTGCTAACAGGGTGGAGGACTATGGCTACACCTTC. This translates into CSANRVEDYGYTF.

This clonotype was counted ten times or more. V usage is TRBV7-9 and J usage is TRBJ1-2, with 11 bases fitting TRBD1. Germline V lookup: CDR1 SEHNR, CDR2 FQNEAQ (reference sequence). This CDR3 comprises 14 residues. Losses at the gene ends were 5 bases for V and 6 bases for J; bases not matched to a gene: 5. This chain's CDR3 is CASSDGQGADGYTF. CDR3 nucleotide sequence: TGTGCCAGCAGCGACGGACAGGGGGCTGATGGCTACACCTTC. The full variable domain, completed using reference TRBV7-9 and TRBJ1-2, is DTGVSQNPRHKITKRGQNVTFRCDPISEHNRLYWYRQTLGQGPEFLTYFQNEAQLEKSRLLSDRFSAERPKGSFSTLEIQRTEQGDSAMYLCASSDGQGADGYTFGSGTRLTVV.

The rearrangement joins TRBV11-3 to TRBJ2-2; 9 bases are a match to TRBD1. Germline V gene data show CDR1 as SGHNT and CDR2 as YENEEA. This CDR3 has 15 residues. V was pared by 6 bases and J by 6 bases, with 8 bases of the junction left unmatched. This CDR3 is CASSSGDRVSGELFF. Here the CDR3 DNA reads TGTGCCAGCAGTTCCGGGGACAGGGTCTCCGGGGAGCTGTTTTTT.

The chain couples TRBV29-1 to TRBJ2-3; possibly TRBD2 for D (6 bases). V was trimmed by 6 bases and J by 0 bases, leaving 10 bases between them. CDR3 size: 13 residues. In germline, CDR1 is SQVTM, CDR2 ANQGSEA. In nucleotides, the CDR3 is TGCAGCGTCCGACTAGAGAGCACAGATACGCAGTATTTT. This translates into CSVRLESTDTQYF.

The chain links TRBV7-6 to TRBJ2-5; unclear D gene. Germline loops: CDR1 SGHVS, CDR2 FNYEAQ. V lost 4 bases and J lost 0, with 15 bases in between. There are 16 residues in the CDR3. Here the CDR3 reads CASSSWTAQDQETQYF. For the CDR3, the DNA is TGTGCCAGCAGCTCCTGGACGGCTCAAGACCAAGAGACCCAGTACTTC.

This clonotype was recorded a few times. This rearrangement joins TRBV4-1 to TRBJ2-5; 7 nucleotides match TRBD2. Germline-derived CDR1 and CDR2 are MGHRA and YSYEKL. CDR3 length equals 16 residues. V was pared by 3 bases and J by 1 base, with 8 bases of the junction left unmatched. The CDR3 sequence is CASSQGSGVGQETQYF. CDR3 nucleotides: TGCGCCAGCAGCCAGGGAAGCGGGGTAGGCCAAGAGACCCAGTACTTC.